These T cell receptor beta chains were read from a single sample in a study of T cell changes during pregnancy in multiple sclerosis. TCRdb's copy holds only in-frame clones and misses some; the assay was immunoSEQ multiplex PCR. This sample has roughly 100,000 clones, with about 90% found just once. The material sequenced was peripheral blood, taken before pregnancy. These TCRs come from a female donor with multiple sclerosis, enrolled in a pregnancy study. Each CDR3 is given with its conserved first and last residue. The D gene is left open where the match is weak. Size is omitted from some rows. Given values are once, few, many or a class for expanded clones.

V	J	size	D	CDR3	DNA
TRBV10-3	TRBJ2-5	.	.	CAINGQIQETQYF	TGTGCCATCAACGGACAGATCCAAGAGACCCAGTACTTC
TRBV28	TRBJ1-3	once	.	CASLDGGSGNTIYF	TGTGCCAGCCTTGACGGGGGGTCTGGAAACACCATATATTTT
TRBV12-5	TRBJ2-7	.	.	CASGSTEYEQYF	TGTGCTAGTGGTTCGACAGAGTACGAGCAGTACTTC
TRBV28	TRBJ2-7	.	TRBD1	CASRPRTGGFLALHEQYF	TGTGCCAGCAGACCCCGGACAGGGGGATTCCTAGCCCTTCACGAGCAGTACTTC
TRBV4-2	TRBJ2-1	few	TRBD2	CASSQNQAGTYNEQFF	TGTGCCAGCAGCCAGAATCAAGCGGGAACCTACAATGAGCAGTTCTTC
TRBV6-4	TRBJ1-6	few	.	CASSDSREAGSPLHF	TGTGCCAGCAGTGACTCGAGGGAGGCGGGTTCACCCCTCCACTTT
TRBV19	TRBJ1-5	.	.	CASSIVGGPSNQPQHF	TGTGCCAGTAGTATAGTAGGAGGGCCTAGCAATCAGCCCCAGCATTTT
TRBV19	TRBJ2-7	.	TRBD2	CASSQREVDEQYF	TGTGCCAGTAGTCAGCGGGAGGTGGACGAGCAGTACTTC
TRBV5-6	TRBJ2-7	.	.	CASSLVAHYEQYF	TGTGCCAGCAGCTTGGTGGCACACTACGAGCAGTACTTC
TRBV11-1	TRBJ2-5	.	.	CASSPGSPAPSGETQYF	TGTGCCAGCAGCCCCGGCTCCCCAGCGCCAAGCGGGGAGACCCAGTACTTC
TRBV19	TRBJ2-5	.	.	CASSRGLLDQETQYF	TGTGCCAGTAGTAGAGGACTGCTCGACCAAGAGACCCAGTACTTC
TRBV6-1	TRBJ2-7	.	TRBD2	CASSDSGLAGTYEQYF	TGTGCCAGCAGTGATTCCGGATTAGCGGGGACCTACGAGCAGTACTTC
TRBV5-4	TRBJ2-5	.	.	CASSLGRGQETQYF	TGTGCCAGCAGCTTGGGCCGGGGCCAAGAGACCCAGTACTTC
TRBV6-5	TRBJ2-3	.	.	CASSYSGGHTDTQYF	TGTGCCAGCAGTTACTCGGGGGGGCACACAGATACGCAGTATTTT
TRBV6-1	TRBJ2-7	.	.	CASSESTGSPLEEQYF	TGTGCCAGCAGTGAATCCACAGGGTCCCCCTTAGAGGAGCAGTACTTC
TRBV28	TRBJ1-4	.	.	CASRYPNDGKLFF	TGTGCCAGCAGGTACCCTAATGATGGAAAACTGTTTTTT
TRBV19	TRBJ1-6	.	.	CASSLAGVRSPLHF	TGTGCCAGTAGTCTAGCAGGGGTGCGATCACCCCTCCACTTT
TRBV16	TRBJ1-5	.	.	CASSHGHAGNQPQHF	TGTGCCAGCAGCCACGGGCATGCGGGGAATCAGCCCCAGCATTTT
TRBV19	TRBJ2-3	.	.	CASSIRGRQSTDTQYF	TGTGCCAGTAGTATAAGAGGTCGACAGAGCACAGATACGCAGTATTTT
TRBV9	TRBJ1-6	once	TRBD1	CASSVTGDSPLHF	TGTGCCAGCAGCGTTACAGGGGATTCACCCCTCCACTTT
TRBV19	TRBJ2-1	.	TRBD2	CASSMGSGPHNEQFF	TGTGCCAGTAGTATGGGTAGCGGGCCCCACAATGAGCAGTTCTTC
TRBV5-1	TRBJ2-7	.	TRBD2	CASSPLAGAYEQYF	TGCGCCAGCAGCCCACTAGCGGGGGCCTACGAGCAGTACTTC
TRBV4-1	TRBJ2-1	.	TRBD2	CASSQLAGGYNEQFF	TGCGCCAGCAGCCAACTAGCGGGTGGCTACAATGAGCAGTTCTTC
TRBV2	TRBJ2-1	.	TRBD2	CASSDERGGSYNEQFF	TGTGCCAGCAGTGACGAGCGGGGGGGTTCCTACAATGAGCAGTTCTTC
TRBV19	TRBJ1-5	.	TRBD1	CASSIGDREDQPQHF	TGTGCCAGTAGTATAGGGGACAGGGAGGATCAGCCCCAGCATTTT
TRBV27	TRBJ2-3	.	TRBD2	CASRPATSGRSGTQYF	TGTGCCAGCAGACCCGCGACTAGCGGGAGGAGTGGTACGCAGTATTTT
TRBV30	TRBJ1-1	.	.	CAWSVLQNTEAFF	TGTGCCTGGAGTGTACTACAGAACACTGAAGCTTTCTTT
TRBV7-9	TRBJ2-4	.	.	CASVSASEAKNIQYF	TGTGCCAGCGTTTCGGCCTCGGAGGCCAAAAACATTCAGTACTTC
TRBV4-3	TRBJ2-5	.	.	CASSQGQGGGETQYF	TGCGCCAGCAGCCAAGGTCAGGGAGGAGGAGAGACCCAGTACTTC
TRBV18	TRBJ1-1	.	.	CASSVTAMNTEAFF	TGTGCCAGCTCAGTCACAGCTATGAACACTGAAGCTTTCTTT
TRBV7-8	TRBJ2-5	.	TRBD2	CASSNGGGEQETQYF	TGTGCCAGCAGCAATGGCGGGGGGGAACAAGAGACCCAGTACTTC
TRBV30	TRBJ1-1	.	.	CAWSVGPGANTEAFF	TGTGCCTGGAGTGTGGGTCCGGGTGCGAACACTGAAGCTTTCTTT
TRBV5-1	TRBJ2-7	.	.	CASSLGLSTEQYF	TGCGCCAGCAGCTTGGGGTTGTCTACCGAGCAGTACTTC
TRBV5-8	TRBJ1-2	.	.	CASSLEAGPGYTF	TGTGCCAGCAGCTTGGAGGCAGGGCCTGGCTACACCTTC
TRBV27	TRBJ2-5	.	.	CASRGIPGLRETQYF	TGTGCCAGCAGAGGGATCCCAGGGTTGAGGGAGACCCAGTACTTC
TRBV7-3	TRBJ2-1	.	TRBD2	CASSHIAGGSNEQFF	TGTGCCAGCAGCCATATAGCGGGAGGCTCCAATGAGCAGTTCTTC
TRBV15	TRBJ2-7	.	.	CATSRDFRVFEQYF	TGTGCCACCAGCAGAGATTTCAGGGTTTTCGAGCAGTACTTC
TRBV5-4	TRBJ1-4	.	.	CASSHGGLNEKLFF	TGTGCCAGCAGCCACGGTGGTCTTAATGAAAAACTGTTTTTT
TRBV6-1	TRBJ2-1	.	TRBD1	CASRLTGGQPLAQFF	TGTGCCAGCAGATTGACAGGGGGACAGCCCCTGGCGCAGTTCTTC
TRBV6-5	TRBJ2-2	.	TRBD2	CASSYFWAGGTGELFF	TGTGCCAGCAGTTACTTTTGGGCGGGAGGGACCGGGGAGCTGTTTTTT
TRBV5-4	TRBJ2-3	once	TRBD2	CASSFSGGVNTDTQYF	TGTGCCAGCAGCTTTAGCGGGGGGGTTAACACAGATACGCAGTATTTT
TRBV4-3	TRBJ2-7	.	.	CASSQALEYPTSSYEQYF	TGCGCCAGCAGCCAAGCGTTGGAATACCCGACTAGCTCCTACGAGCAGTACTTC